Following are 30 T cell receptor beta chains from one sample sequenced in a study of blood T cell repertoires in COVID-19 (TCRdb year 2020). Libraries were built with the immunoSEQ multiplex PCR assay. TCRdb took over this immuneACCESS table, retaining in-frame rearrangements with V and J assigned. Such tables are incomplete; in checked studies, under half of the missing clones stem from an unresolved V gene, and the remainder is unexplained. This sample lists hundreds of thousands of clones; 88% were detected once. The ten largest clones add up to 7.3% of the sample. Sequenced material: peripheral blood. The receptors originated from a woman in her 70s with COVID-19, enrolled during active disease.

This clone was detected a few times. This chain uses TRBV6-2 or TRBV6-3 with TRBJ1-2; tentatively, D is TRBD1 (6 bases). Trimming took off 1 base at V and 8 bases at J, with 11 bases between the two ends. This CDR3 spans 13 amino acids. Germline loops: CDR1 MNHEY, CDR2 SVGEGT. Written as DNA, the CDR3 is TGTGCCAGCAGTTACTTCCGGGACACCGGCTACACCTTC. Protein sequence: CASSYFRDTGYTF.

The chain uses TRBV24-1 and TRBJ2-3, with 10 bases fitting TRBD2. The CDR3 consists of 16 residues. The J segment lost 1 base and the V segment lost 4 bases, leaving 4 bases of the junction unmatched. Germline CDR1 and CDR2: KGHDR and SFDVKD. CDR3 sequence (DNA): TGTGCCACCAGTGAAGCTAGCGGGGGTGGCACAGATACGCAGTATTTT. Residues: CATSEASGGGTDTQYF.

The chain is built from TRBV15 and TRBJ2-2; 7 positions match TRBD2. The CDR3 loop spans 14 amino acids. Germline values: CDR1 LNHNV, CDR2 YYDKDF (reference sequence). The V segment lost 7 bases and the J segment 3 bases; nucleotides outside the gene matches: 5. CDR3 sequence: CATNDRGDTGELFF. In DNA, the CDR3 is TGTGCCACCAACGACCGGGGGGACACCGGGGAGCTGTTTTTT.

V and J are TRBV2 and TRBJ1-1; 8 bases match TRBD1. Germline V CDR1 and CDR2: SNHLY, FYNNEI. The CDR3 has 13 residues. With V trimmed by 8 bases and J by 5 bases, 7 bases remained unmatched. For the CDR3, the DNA is TGTGCCAGCGGAAACAGGGGGGGAACTGAAGCTTTCTTT. It yields the protein CASGNRGGTEAFF. Using reference TRBV2 and TRBJ1-1 for the parts outside the CDR3, the full variable domain is EPEVTQTPSHQVTQMGQEVILRCVPISNHLYFYWYRQILGQKVEFLVSFYNNEISEKSEIFDDQFSVERPDGSNFTLKIRSTKLEDSAMYFCASGNRGGTEAFFGQGTRLTVV.

The chain recombines TRBV10-3 with TRBJ1-5; no clear D gene. V lost 5 bases to trimming and J lost 8 bases, with 22 bases between them. CDR3 length equals 16 residues. Germline V gene data show CDR1 as ENHRY and CDR2 as SYGVKD. Written as DNA, the CDR3 is TGTGCCATCAGTCCCTTTCCCGAGGAGGGAAAGGAGCCCCAGCATTTT. Its protein product is CAISPFPEEGKEPQHF.

The V and J genes are TRBV19 and TRBJ2-1; D unclear. CDR1 LNHDA and CDR2 SQIVND come from the germline V gene (reference sequence). The CDR3 runs 15 residues. The V and J ends lost 5 bases and 6 bases respectively, with 17 bases between them. CDR3 in amino acids: CASSPHQLPTNEQFF. The CDR3 region has the DNA TGTGCCAGTAGTCCGCACCAGTTACCAACCAATGAGCAGTTCTTC.

Only a few counts were recorded for this clone. J is TRBJ2-3 and V is TRBV19; 8 positions agree with TRBD2. This CDR3 has 15 amino acids. In germline, CDR1 is LNHDA, CDR2 SQIVND (reference sequence). V lost 5 bases and J lost 6; bases outside the gene matches: 10. The CDR3: CASSSSRGAGDTQYF. CDR3 sequence (DNA): TGTGCCAGTAGTTCCTCGCGGGGGGCCGGTGATACGCAGTATTTT.

The CDR3: CASSKERGVPYEQYF. CDR3 bases: TGTGCCAGCAGCAAAGAGCGGGGGGTCCCCTACGAGCAGTACTTC. This chain connects TRBV7-2 to TRBJ2-7; TRBD2 aligns across 9 bases. The CDR3 runs to 15 residues. Trimming removed 5 bases from V and 2 bases from J; junction bases left unmatched: 7. Germline V lookup: CDR1 SGHTA, CDR2 FQGNSA.

This chain links TRBV13 with TRBJ2-7, with D possibly TRBD2 on 5 matching bases. The CDR3 length is 15 residues. Germline V gene lookup returns CDR1 PRHDT and CDR2 FYEKMQ (reference sequence). The V and J ends lost 0 bases and 7 bases respectively, with 16 bases between them. This CDR3 is CASSLGGGLAIEQYF. In nucleotides, the CDR3 is TGTGCCAGCAGCTTAGGCGGTGGACTCGCCATAGAGCAGTACTTC.

The V call is TRBV6-5, the J call TRBJ1-2; possibly TRBD1 for D (6 bases). Germline lookup yields CDR1 MNHEY and CDR2 SVGAGI. The V end lost 5 bases, the J end lost 5 bases, and 9 bases lay between the germline ends. The CDR3 consists of 12 residues. The chain's CDR3 is CASSPGEYGYTF. The CDR3 nucleotides are TGTGCCAGCAGTCCAGGGGAGTATGGCTACACCTTC.

V gene TRBV7-2 combines with J gene TRBJ1-1, with 9 positions matching TRBD1. This CDR3 contains 14 residues. Germline lookup yields CDR1 SGHTA and CDR2 FQGNSA. The V segment lost 2 bases and the J segment 5 bases; nucleotides outside the gene matches: 3. The CDR3 DNA reads as TGTGCCAGCAGCTTACACAGGGGGCAAACTGAAGCTTTCTTT. It specifies CASSLHRGQTEAFF.

The chain is built from TRBV19 and TRBJ1-1; D gene ambiguous. CDR3 length equals 14 residues. V lost 5 bases, J lost 2 bases, and 12 bases lay in between. Germline V CDR1 and CDR2: LNHDA, SQIVND (reference sequence). DNA for the CDR3: TGTGCCAGTAGTGCCCCACTACTCAACACTGAAGCTTTCTTT. Protein product: CASSAPLLNTEAFF.

This rearrangement joins TRBV4-3 to TRBJ2-2, with D tentatively TRBD2 (6 bases). The CDR3 totals 18 residues. Trimming removed 0 bases from V and 0 bases from J, with 14 bases in between. The germline V gene encodes CDR1 LGHNA and CDR2 YSLEER. Here the CDR3 DNA reads TGCGCCAGCAGCCAAGATATGGGGGGACTCCCGAACACCGGGGAGCTGTTTTTT. It specifies CASSQDMGGLPNTGELFF.

This clone was observed a few times. V gene TRBV5-1 combines with J gene TRBJ2-6; 12 bases map to TRBD2. The CDR3 is 20 amino acids. V was pared by 6 bases and J by 3 bases, with 16 bases of the junction left unmatched. Germline lookup yields CDR1 SGHRS and CDR2 YFSETQ. In DNA, the CDR3 is TGCGCCAGCACCCCTGTGGCTAGCGGGGGGGCAGGAGGTGGGGCCAACGTCCTGACTTTC. Translating it yields CASTPVASGGAGGGANVLTF.

CDR3 protein: CAWGAGNQPQHF. Here the CDR3 DNA reads TGTGCCTGGGGGGCAGGCAATCAGCCCCAGCATTTT. The genes are TRBV30 and TRBJ1-5; weak D call: TRBD1 (5 bases). CDR1 is GTSNPN and CDR2 is SVGIG in the germline V gene (reference sequence). V lost 5 bases and J 2 bases, leaving 7 bases between the germline ends. This CDR3 has 12 residues. Full variable domain (remainder filled in from reference TRBV30 and TRBJ1-5): SQTIHQWPATLVQPVGSPLSLECTVEGTSNPNLYWYRQAAGRGLQLLFYSVGIGQISSEVPQNLSASRPQDRQFILSSKKLLLSDSGFYLCAWGAGNQPQHFGDGTRLSIL.

The rearrangement uses TRBV18 and TRBJ1-1; tentatively, D is TRBD1 (6 bases). The ends were cut back, 4 bases at V and 4 bases at J, with 10 bases in the middle. The CDR3 has 13 residues. Germline lookup yields CDR1 KGHSH and CDR2 LQKENI. CDR3 DNA: TGTGCCAGCTCACAGGGGGGGTTCACTGAAGCTTTCTTT. It specifies CASSQGGFTEAFF. Using reference TRBV18 and TRBJ1-1 for the parts outside the CDR3, the full variable domain is NAGVMQNPRHLVRRRGQEARLRCSPMKGHSHVYWYRQLPEEGLKFMVYLQKENIIDESGMPKERFSAEFPKEGPSILRIQQVVRGDSAAYFCASSQGGFTEAFFGQGTRLTVV.

The J gene is TRBJ1-5, the V gene TRBV5-1, with D uncertain. In germline, CDR1 is SGHRS, CDR2 YFSETQ. Trimming stripped 0 bases from V and 4 bases from J, with 8 bases between. This CDR3 is 14 amino acids long. The CDR3 nucleotides are TGCGCCAGCAGCTTGGGGGCGGGGAATCAGCCCCAGCATTTT. It translates to CASSLGAGNQPQHF.

The CDR3 loop reads CASSQTGYGYTF. The CDR3, as DNA: TGTGCCAGCAGCCAGACAGGTTATGGCTACACCTTC. The J gene is TRBJ1-2, the V gene TRBV7-6, with D possibly matching TRBD1 (6 bases). The germline CDR1 and CDR2 sequences are SGHVS and FNYEAQ. Trimming pared 5 bases from V and 5 bases from J, leaving 9 bases between. There are 12 residues in the CDR3.

The V gene is TRBV7-6, the J gene TRBJ1-2; TRBD1 is a possible D gene (5 bases). V gave up 5 bases and J gave up 3 bases, with 16 bases separating them. This CDR3 has 15 amino acids. Germline values: CDR1 SGHVS, CDR2 FNYEAQ. CDR3 coding DNA: TGTGCCAGCAGCCCAGAGGCGGGGCCCCACTATGGCTACACCTTC. Amino acid sequence: CASSPEAGPHYGYTF.

The V and J genes are TRBV28 and TRBJ2-2; TRBD1 aligns across 7 bases. The V gene's germline CDR1 is MDHEN and CDR2 SYDVKM. The CDR3 is 15 amino acids. V shed 2 bases and J 1 base; nucleotides not matched to a gene: 1. The CDR3 nucleotides are TGTGCCAGCAGTTTAGGGACAGTGAACACCGGGGAGCTGTTTTTT. Its protein is CASSLGTVNTGELFF. Full variable domain (outside the CDR3, taken from reference TRBV28 and TRBJ2-2): DVKVTQSSRYLVKRTGEKVFLECVQDMDHENMFWYRQDPGLGLRLIYFSYDVKMKEKGDIPEGYSVSREKKERFSLILESASTNQTSMYLCASSLGTVNTGELFFGEGSRLTVL.

The chain carries TRBV19 and TRBJ1-1; D is unclear. The CDR3 is 14 residues long. Trimming shortened V by 3 bases and J by 4 bases, and 12 bases separated the two germline ends. Germline V lookup: CDR1 LNHDA, CDR2 SQIVND (reference sequence). In nucleotides, the CDR3 is TGTGCCAGTAGTATCGGGGTCAGGAGCACTGAAGCTTTCTTT. Residues: CASSIGVRSTEAFF.

V and J are TRBV3-1 (or the pseudogene TRBV3-2) and TRBJ1-1; 7 nucleotides agree with TRBD1. Trimming took 4 bases from V and 3 from J; bases not matched to a gene: 5. CDR3 length equals 14 residues. The germline V gene has CDR1 LGHDT and CDR2 YNNKEL (reference sequence). Here the CDR3 DNA reads TGTGCCAGCAGCCGGGTAGGGGGCGACACTGAAGCTTTCTTT. This translates into CASSRVGGDTEAFF.

The CDR3 spells CASSQSQEPYGYTF. CDR3 coding DNA: TGTGCCAGCAGCCAGTCACAGGAGCCCTATGGCTACACCTTC. This chain connects TRBV14 to TRBJ1-2; D perhaps matches TRBD1 (5 bases). Germline CDR1 is SGHDN and CDR2 is FVKESK. This CDR3 spans 14 amino acids. The V end was cut by 3 bases, the J end by 4 bases, with 12 bases between. Together with reference TRBV14 and TRBJ1-2, the CDR3 gives the full variable domain: EAGVTQFPSHSVIEKGQTVTLRCDPISGHDNLYWYRRVMGKEIKFLLHFVKESKQDESGMPNNRFLAERTGGTYSTLKVQPAELEDSGVYFCASSQSQEPYGYTFGSGTRLTVV.

The V and J genes are TRBV6-5 and TRBJ1-5; 9 bases fit TRBD1. CDR1 MNHEY and CDR2 SVGAGI come from the germline V gene. Trimming removed 8 bases from V and 7 bases from J; junction bases left unmatched: 6. This CDR3 has 13 amino acids. The DNA of the CDR3 is TGTGCCAGCTTACAGGGGGCTCAACAGCCCCAGCATTTT. Amino acid sequence: CASLQGAQQPQHF.

The V and J genes are TRBV30 and TRBJ2-5; TRBD1 might be the D (6 bases). The CDR3 has 15 residues. CDR1 is GTSNPN and CDR2 is SVGIG in the germline V gene (reference sequence). V lost 3 bases, J lost 1 base, and 15 bases lay in between. CDR3 sequence (DNA): TGTGCCTGGAGGGAACCGGGACACCTCCAAGAGACCCAGTACTTC. This gives the protein CAWREPGHLQETQYF.

The chain employs TRBV19 and TRBJ2-1; 13 bases are a match to TRBD2. V shed 5 bases, J shed 0 bases, and the junction held 4 bases outside the gene matches. The germline V gene has CDR1 LNHDA and CDR2 SQIVND (reference sequence). CDR3 length: 17 residues. This chain's CDR3 is CASSGTSGVPSYNEQFF. DNA of the CDR3: TGTGCCAGTAGTGGGACTAGCGGGGTACCCTCCTACAATGAGCAGTTCTTC.

The chain is built from TRBV10-2 and TRBJ2-3; 7 bases are a match to TRBD2. With 2 bases clipped from V and 0 bases from J, the junction kept 8 bases outside the gene matches. Germline V gene sequence: CDR1 WSHSY, CDR2 SAAADI. The CDR3 is made up of 17 amino acids. This chain's CDR3 is CASSELWGGVSTDTQYF. In DNA, the CDR3 is TGCGCCAGCAGTGAGCTTTGGGGGGGGGTAAGCACAGATACGCAGTATTTT.

This clone was seen a few times. The chain recombines TRBV28 with TRBJ1-1; 8 nucleotides line up with TRBD1. J gave up 3 bases and V 5 bases, and 5 bases lay outside the gene matches. The CDR3 runs to 14 residues. The V gene's germline CDR1 is MDHEN and CDR2 SYDVKM. CDR3 DNA sequence: TGTGCCAGCAGTACCCCGACAGGGGACACTGAAGCTTTCTTT. Protein product: CASSTPTGDTEAFF. Using reference TRBV28 and TRBJ1-1 for the parts outside the CDR3, the full variable domain is DVKVTQSSRYLVKRTGEKVFLECVQDMDHENMFWYRQDPGLGLRLIYFSYDVKMKEKGDIPEGYSVSREKKERFSLILESASTNQTSMYLCASSTPTGDTEAFFGQGTRLTVV.

V usage is TRBV15 and J usage is TRBJ2-1; 7 nucleotides match TRBD2. With V trimmed by 11 bases and J by 4 bases, 8 bases remained unmatched. This CDR3 has 13 residues. CDR1 LNHNV and CDR2 YYDKDF come from the germline V gene (reference sequence). The CDR3 loop reads CAVLASGYNEQFF. CDR3 sequence (DNA): TGTGCCGTTTTGGCTAGCGGTTACAATGAGCAGTTCTTC.

The chain couples TRBV19 to TRBJ2-5; D unresolved. CDR1 is LNHDA and CDR2 is SQIVND in the germline V gene (reference sequence). V was trimmed by 5 bases and J by 1 base, leaving 11 bases between them. This CDR3 contains 14 residues. CDR3 in amino acids: CASSLKTLQETQYF. In nucleotides, the CDR3 is TGTGCCAGTAGTCTTAAGACACTCCAAGAGACCCAGTACTTC.